The T cell receptor beta chain described here comes from a study of T-cell memory formation after mild COVID-19. Study-wide context: Each donor largely had its own TCR clusters.

This clonotype turned up a few times. Its target is unknown. General study results and limits: Contracting CD8+ clones were enriched in EMRA, CD4+ mainly in CM and EM. Memory from before infection featured some responding clones, which suggests cross-reactive memory joined. Day 37-peaking second-wave clones had unconfirmed SARS-CoV-2 specificity.

Each CDR3 protein is one row after TCRdb ran MiXCR on the 5' RACE reads. In the table there are hundreds of thousands of distinct CDR3 sequences, about 20% of which are singletons. This TCR was recovered from an adult woman who had mild COVID-19 (a few samples of this study predate the infection). Cell type and time point are not known. Sequencing used PBMCs or a T cell subset sorted from them (not recorded which).

The DNA for the CDR3 is TGTGCCAGCAGCTTAGGCGGGAGGGCCTTGGAGACCCAGTACTTC. It is translated as CASSLGGRALETQYF. V gene TRBV11-2 combines with J gene TRBJ2-5; 9 nucleotides agree with TRBD2. Germline assignment: CDR1 SGHAT and CDR2 FQNNGV. The CDR3 is made up of 15 amino acids. V shed 1 base and J 5 bases; nucleotides not matched to a gene: 5.